The sequence of this T cell receptor beta chain was determined in a study of blood T cell repertoires in COVID-19 (dated by TCRdb to 2018 to 2021). Describing the broader study: The collaborator samples originated in the United States, Italy and Spain and spanned the acute and convalescent phases of COVID-19. The material from the prospective study consisted of cDNA or gDNA derived from T cells, B-cell-depleted T cells, or PBMCs. Deeply sampled blood TCRbeta repertoires from subjects exposed to, actively infected with, or recovered from COVID-19 were included in the dataset. The repertoires were made available in a free public database intended to serve as a resource for research on the immune response to SARS-CoV-2. The samples were drawn from two sources: the first 160 participants of the ongoing ImmuneRACE study, and approximately 1,300 subjects contributed by 6 global collaborators. Sample metadata almost always included a de-identified subject ID, COVID-19 status, age in years and sex. Where available, HLA class I and class II types were taken from metadata supplied by the sample provider and were not determined by assay-based typing.

Broader findings and caveats from the paper: How much clinical and demographic metadata was included differed by source and by participant, and the metadata was provided uncurated.

TCRbeta CDR3 regions were amplified from genomic DNA using the immunoSEQ Assay, a bias-controlled multiplex PCR. In the source study's methods: Nucleated cell counts per sample were estimated from amplification of reference gene primers within the assay. To quantify the absolute abundance of each unique TCRbeta CDR3 rearrangement, sequence reads were collapsed and filtered. For each sample, productive Simpson clonality was calculated by taking the square root of Simpson's diversity index across productive rearrangements. TCRdb carries this immuneACCESS record with in-frame sequences only. Its versions omit some clonotypes, under half of them owing to an unresolved V gene in the studies checked, with the rest unexplained. V and J calls and clone size follow that table, whereas D and trimming were derived from the DNA. The sample table contains 120,000 to 150,000 clones; only one count was recorded for over 70% of them. The ten largest clones represent about 37% of the sample.

A second Seattle source provided samples from volunteer blood donors who had recovered from COVID-19. Each collaborating institution followed its own protocols to collect whole blood in K2EDTA tubes. For TCRbeta analysis, collaborators shipped samples in one of three forms: frozen whole blood, isolated PBMCs, or DNA extracted from either of those sample types. CDR1 and CDR2 are drawn from the germline V gene: SGHDN, FVKESK. CDR3 length: 15 amino acids, cysteine to phenylalanine. The entry retains the CDR3 DNA only, 45 bases that are in frame from base 1. Trimming leaves V shorter by 3 bases and J shorter by 0 bases, with the junction holding 3 bases beyond the gene matches. This clone is a singleton in its sample. Its specific antigen is unknown. Base qualities are not provided; no much larger clone lies one nucleotide away.

The sequence was obtained from a man between 45 and 60 years old who had recovered from COVID-19. Specimen: peripheral blood. The rearranged chain carries TRBV14 and TRBJ2-3; 7 nucleotides in the junction match TRBD1. The sequenced DNA: TGTGCCAGCAGCCAGGGGACAGCTAGCACAGATACGCAGTATTTT. It translates as CASSQGTASTDTQYF.